The entry below describes one TCR beta chain. This specimen comes from a study of blood T cell repertoires in COVID-19. The wider study: PBMCs, B-cell-depleted T cells, or T cells provided the cDNA or gDNA that made up the material.

Source study methods: Researchers report that nucleated cell counts were estimated from reference gene primer amplification. Generated by immunoSEQ multiplex PCR, the TCRdb table keeps only in-frame clones and is missing some. Clone size and V and J calls were adopted from that table, with D and trimming inferred from the DNA. The table has approximately 280,000 clones, roughly 87% seen once; the top ten hold 6% to 7%. Those who participated ranged in age from 18 to 89 years and resided in about two dozen US areas. Before being deemed recovered, Cohort 3 donors had two negative PCRs, clearance, or symptom resolution. The germline V gene encodes CDR1 LGHNA and CDR2 YNFKEQ. V was clipped by 4 bases and J by 0 bases; unmatched bases: 2. CDR3 length: 15 residues.

The material sequenced was PBMCs or T cells enriched from blood (not recorded which). The sequence derives from a woman in her forties who had recovered from COVID-19. The rearrangement uses TRBV4-2 and TRBJ2-2; 7 nucleotides line up with TRBD2. CDR3 protein: CASSRTRSNTGELFF. CDR3 bases: TGTGCCAGCAGCCGGACTAGATCGAACACCGGGGAGCTGTTTTTT.